Described below is a single TCR beta chain sequence and its context. This specimen comes from a study of blood T cell repertoires in COVID-19. Overall study: Sample material is recorded as cDNA or gDNA derived from T cells, B-cell-depleted T cells, or PBMCs.

The germline gives CDR1 MNHNS, CDR2 SASEGT. Trimming stripped 1 base from V and 2 bases from J, with 13 bases between. This CDR3 comprises 16 residues. Assay used: immunoSEQ multiplex PCR; TCRdb lists only in-frame clones, some missing. The sample yields about 470,000 clones, roughly 87% seen once. Across roughly 25 US areas, participants ranged in age from roughly 18 to 95 years. Sequencing was carried out using PBMCs or T cells enriched from blood (not recorded which). The chain employs TRBV6-1 and TRBJ2-3, with D perhaps TRBD2 (5 bases). The clonotype was recovered from a woman aged 18-29 years who had recovered from COVID-19. This chain's CDR3 is CASSEGTLIATDTQYF. As DNA, the CDR3 is TGTGCCAGCAGTGAAGGGACTCTCATCGCCACAGATACGCAGTATTTT.